This T cell receptor beta chain was identified in a study of cytomegalovirus exposure and HLA in healthy donors. Study conclusions and caveats: In a later analysis, TCR association rates varied by HLA locus: DRB1 most, HLA-C fewest. Reports showed the classifier diagnosing cytomegalovirus status with high specificity and sensitivity. It has been reported that TCR beta sequences accurately predicted the HLA-A and HLA-B alleles of most subjects.

PCR used 60 Vbeta primers and 13 Jbeta primers. Sequencing used immunoSEQ multiplex PCR; TCRdb keeps in-frame clones, though not all of them. The repertoire holds about 160,000 clones, with roughly four fifths as singletons. For this clone: What it binds is unknown.

The CDR3 covers 15 residues. Germline V gives CDR1 SSHAT, CDR2 FNYEAQ (reference sequence). The V gene end was trimmed by 5 bases and the J gene end by 6 bases; junction bases not matched to a gene: 7. The donors comprised healthy bone marrow donors. V gene TRBV7-7 combines with J gene TRBJ2-7; 13 bases are shared with TRBD2. Sequenced sample: PBMCs. The source of this sequence is a male donor in good health and CMV-seropositive. The DNA of the CDR3 is TGTGCCAGCAGCCCTGGACTAGCGGGAGTTGGCGAGCAGTACTTC. It specifies CASSPGLAGVGEQYF.